This TCR beta chain was profiled in a study of blood T cells in healthy people across ages (dated by TCRdb to the mid-2010s). Some background on the complete study: In model experiments, roughly one uniquely barcoded TCR beta cDNA molecule per two T cells was captured by template switching. Using deep sequencing normalized with unique cDNA molecular identifiers, the study measured how TCR beta repertoire diversity changes with age. To avoid experimental bias, donors of different ages were spread randomly across the sequencing lanes. For two donors (one aged 18 to 29 and one aged 80 or older), the study analyzed two additional independent replicas of 1 million unique cDNA reads from the same blood draw. The donors were divided into four age groups: young (average approximately 17 years), middle-aged (approximately 39), aged (approximately 64) and long-lived (more than 75).

CDR1 and CDR2 (SEHNR, FQNEAQ) derive from the germline V gene (reference sequence). The CDR3 numbers 17 residues from cysteine through phenylalanine. Only the CDR3 part of the read is kept: 51 bases, read in frame from the first base. Unmatched junction bases come to 10, with V trimmed by 5 bases and J by 2 bases. What the authors observed across the whole study: Donor CMV infection status was unknown, potentially confounding age-related changes in expanded clonotypes. There was a strong correlation between observed TCR beta diversity and the percentage of naive T cells measured by flow cytometry. Since profiling was done on bulk unsorted PBMCs, naive and antigen-experienced compartments could not be conclusively compared. Observed TCR beta diversity per million T cells fell roughly linearly with age, and a significant reduction was already apparent by age about 43. Estimates of total diversity based on one million sequenced T cells were regarded as lower bounds and as underestimates. Compared with the aged group, more naive CD4+ T cells, fewer expanded clones and increased TCR diversity were shown by the long-lived group, suggesting age selection.

The roughly 37 donors, aged about 6 to 95 years, were systemically healthy Caucasian individuals from Russia. Each donor gave ten milliliters of peripheral blood, drawn into EDTA-treated Vacutainer tubes. Ficoll-Paque density-gradient centrifugation was used to isolate PBMCs, with at least 6.5 million per sample. Trizol reagent was used to extract total RNA from the PBMCs, yielding at least 5.5 micrograms per sample. The percentages of naive CD45RAhigh/CD27high T cells were determined by flow cytometry on a PBMC aliquot from every donor. Preparation of the library involved 5' RACE. Sequencing instrument: Illumina HiSeq 2500. A second PCR of 7 to 11 cycles was run with a J-beta primer mix and a sample-barcoded 5' primer. Each TCR beta cDNA molecule received a unique molecular identifier from a template-switch 5' adaptor carrying 12 random nucleotides. At least 3 million CDR3-containing paired-end reads were obtained from each sample. First-strand cDNA was synthesized from all RNA with the Mint cDNA synthesis kit, primed by a TRBC-specific oligonucleotide. All cDNA was treated with uracil-DNA glycosylase and then went through a first 18-cycle PCR with the universal primers M1SS and BC2_uni_R. For the original study's pipeline: Normalization of each sample was performed by random selection of 1 million high-quality reads, each carrying a distinct molecular identifier. Reads with shared molecular identifiers were discarded instead of being binned into consensus sequences. MiTCR, with a Q25 quality threshold and the strictest error-elimination algorithm, was used for CDR3 identification, clonotype clustering and error correction. Lower-bound total TCR beta diversity was estimated with a nonparametric unseen species model using Euler transformation. TCRdb's own reprocessing of the public reads used fastp at Q25 and MiXCR and kept productive beta chains. Rows with one shared CDR3 protein collapse into an entry with the most common genes and DNA. Clone size and V and J calls follow TCRdb, not the original study. Counted in this sample were roughly 500,000 distinct CDR3 sequences; roughly 29% of them appeared once. About a fifth of the sample belongs to the ten largest clones.

Points on this clonotype: Its antigen remains undetermined. No qualities accompany the bases; no much larger clone lies one base away.

The sequenced sample was blood. The sequence joins TRBV7-9 to TRBJ2-3; the central 10 bases match TRBD2. This clonotype was obtained from a woman aged 65 to 85 in good health. Here the CDR3 is given as CASSPSGTSGVTDTQYF. The DNA sequence is given as TGTGCCAGCAGCCCCTCTGGTACTAGCGGGGTCACAGATACGCAGTATTTT.